A single sample is the source of the 24 T cell receptor beta chains below, sequenced in a study of cytomegalovirus exposure and HLA in healthy donors. The primer mix had 60 Vbeta and 13 Jbeta primers. The table came from immunoSEQ multiplex PCR; TCRdb's copy has only in-frame clones and leaves some out. There are under 150,000 clones in the sample; under 85% occur only once, and about 1.5% lies in the top ten. The sample was PBMCs. These receptors all stem from a boy aged 5 to 17 in good health and CMV-seronegative.

The chain recombines TRBV28 with TRBJ1-5, with D possibly matching TRBD1 (6 bases). Germline loops: CDR1 MDHEN, CDR2 SYDVKM. Trimming removed 1 base from V and 8 bases from J, with 18 bases in between. CDR3 size: 16 residues. The CDR3 DNA follows: TGTGCCAGCAGTTTATCCCAGGGGTCCCCGGGGAAGCCCCAGCATTTT. Protein product: CASSLSQGSPGKPQHF.

The V and J genes are TRBV29-1 and TRBJ2-3; D remains unclear. The germline V gene encodes CDR1 SQVTM and CDR2 ANQGSEA. Trimming removed 3 bases from V and 0 bases from J, with 16 bases in between. The CDR3 contains 16 residues. CDR3: CSVDGLAARSTDTQYF. DNA for the CDR3: TGCAGCGTTGATGGTTTGGCGGCTAGGAGCACAGATACGCAGTATTTT.

The chain is built from TRBV27 and TRBJ1-2, with TRBD1 matching over 8 bases. The junction had 10 bases not matched to a gene; V was cut back by 5 bases and J by 8 bases. There are 14 residues in the CDR3. CDR1 is MNHEY, CDR2 SMNVEV, per germline (reference sequence). This CDR3 reads CASSPDRGTGGYTF. CDR3 coding DNA: TGTGCCAGCAGTCCCGACAGGGGAACGGGAGGCTACACCTTC.

In the case of this clone: Other DNA sequences in the same sample also yield this CDR3. The chain carries TRBV5-4 and TRBJ1-1; possibly TRBD1 for D (5 bases). V was trimmed by 6 bases and J by 2 bases, leaving 14 bases between them. CDR1 SGHNT and CDR2 YYREEE come from the germline V gene (reference sequence). This CDR3 region has 14 residues. The CDR3: CASNKGQGNTEAFF. Written as DNA, the CDR3 is TGTGCCAGCAACAAAGGGCAGGGAAACACTGAAGCTTTCTTT.

The chain carries TRBV15 and TRBJ2-7; the D gene is possibly TRBD1 (6 bases). There are 15 residues in the CDR3. The V end was cut by 0 bases, the J end by 4 bases, with 13 bases between. Germline loops: CDR1 LNHNV, CDR2 YYDKDF (reference sequence). DNA of the CDR3: TGTGCCACCAGCAGAGATCCAGGGGCAGGATACGAGCAGTACTTC. This sequence encodes CATSRDPGAGYEQYF.

This chain connects TRBV7-9 to TRBJ1-1, with 7 bases aligning to TRBD1. This CDR3 region has 16 residues. With V trimmed by 5 bases and J by 1 base, 10 bases remained unmatched. CDR1 SEHNR and CDR2 FQNEAQ come from the germline V gene (reference sequence). CDR3 protein: CASSGWSDRPNTEAFF. CDR3 sequence (DNA): TGTGCCAGCAGCGGTTGGTCGGACAGGCCGAACACTGAAGCTTTCTTT.

The chain is built from TRBV7-3 and TRBJ2-1, with 10 bases that match TRBD1. CDR1 SGHTA and CDR2 FQGTGA come from the germline V gene. Losses at the gene ends were 11 bases for V and 6 bases for J; bases not matched to a gene: 13. The CDR3 runs to 15 residues. The CDR3 region has the DNA TGTGCCTCCTCAGGTCCGGGACAGGGGTTCAATGAGCAGTTCTTC. Its protein product is CASSGPGQGFNEQFF.

This clone was detected only a few times. The chain has TRBV30 and TRBJ1-1; D gene unclear. Trimming took 2 bases from V and 7 from J, leaving 8 bases between them. In germline, CDR1 is GTSNPN, CDR2 SVGIG (reference sequence). The CDR3 covers 11 residues. CDR3 bases: TGTGCCTGGAGTACCTCAGGTGAAGCTTTCTTT. Its translation is CAWSTSGEAFF.

The V gene is TRBV18, the J gene TRBJ2-3; D remains ambiguous. The CDR3 consists of 13 residues. Trimming stripped 2 bases from V and 6 bases from J, with 9 bases between. Germline V gives CDR1 KGHSH, CDR2 LQKENI. The DNA for the CDR3 is TGTGCCAGCTCACCATTGGCGACTGATACGCAGTATTTT. This encodes CASSPLATDTQYF.

CDR3 nucleotides: TGCGCCAGCAGCATTAGCGGAGACGGGGAGACCCAGTACTTC. This gives the protein CASSISGDGETQYF. The chain employs TRBV5-1 and TRBJ2-5; maybe TRBD2 (6 bases). CDR3 size: 14 residues. V was trimmed by 4 bases and J by 5 bases, leaving 15 bases between them. Germline loops: CDR1 SGHRS, CDR2 YFSETQ.

This chain uses TRBV7-2 with TRBJ2-2, with 7 bases matching TRBD1. Germline V gene sequence: CDR1 SGHTA, CDR2 FQGNSA. The CDR3 contains 15 residues. V shed 5 bases and J 1 base; nucleotides not matched to a gene: 4. CDR3 region: CASSRGQRNTGELFF. The CDR3 DNA sequence: TGTGCCAGCAGCCGGGGACAGAGGAACACCGGGGAGCTGTTTTTT.

This CDR3 reads CASRGTETGSTDTQYF. As DNA, the CDR3 is TGTGCCAGCAGGGGAACCGAAACAGGTAGCACAGATACGCAGTATTTT. V usage is TRBV6-6 and J usage is TRBJ2-3; D possibly corresponds to TRBD1 (5 bases). Between the trimmed V and J ends, which lost 6 bases and 0 bases, there was a span of 16 bases. The CDR3 contains 16 residues. The germline CDR1 and CDR2 sequences are MNHNY and SVGAGI (reference sequence).

This sequence joins TRBV27 and TRBJ2-7, with 11 positions matching TRBD2. The J segment lost 5 bases and the V segment lost 7 bases, leaving 10 bases of the junction unmatched. This CDR3 is 15 amino acids long. From germline, CDR1 is MNHEY and CDR2 SMNVEV (reference sequence). CDR3 residues: CASTTIAGGPNEQYF. As DNA, the CDR3 is TGTGCCAGCACAACCATAGCGGGAGGGCCTAACGAGCAGTACTTC.

V and J are TRBV4-1 and TRBJ1-3; D gene ambiguous. There are 15 residues in the CDR3. CDR1 and CDR2 (germline): MGHRA, YSYEKL. Trimming took off 1 base at V and 0 bases at J, with 7 bases between the two ends. Written as DNA, the CDR3 is TGCGCCAGCAGCCAAGGACGGGACTCTGGAAACACCATATATTTT. Its translation: CASSQGRDSGNTIYF.

The chain uses TRBV7-4 and TRBJ1-5, with D hard to call. The ends were cut back, 5 bases at V and 7 bases at J, with 15 bases in the middle. The CDR3 loop spans 14 amino acids. The germline V gene has CDR1 SGHVT and CDR2 SQSDAQ. The CDR3 bases are TGTGCCAGCAGCCCCCCCTCGTTATCGCAGCCCCAGCATTTT. It translates to CASSPPSLSQPQHF.

The chain uses TRBV19 and TRBJ1-2; D is unresolved. Trimming removed 5 bases at V and 8 bases at J, with 12 bases between. The CDR3 runs 12 residues. Germline CDR1 is LNHDA and CDR2 is SQIVND (reference sequence). CDR3: CASSPTRIGYTF. DNA of the CDR3: TGTGCCAGTAGTCCTACTAGGATCGGCTACACCTTC.

The J gene is TRBJ2-7, the V gene TRBV5-4; D not certain. Trimming left V 0 bases short and J 4 bases short, with 14 bases between. The length of the CDR3 is 15 residues. The germline V gene has CDR1 SGHNT and CDR2 YYREEE (reference sequence). CDR3 sequence: CASSLDPKSKYEQYF. DNA for the CDR3: TGTGCCAGCAGCTTGGACCCTAAATCAAAGTACGAGCAGTACTTC. The full variable domain, its missing parts supplied by reference TRBV5-4 and TRBJ2-7, is ETGVTQSPTHLIKTRGQQVTLRCSSQSGHNTVSWYQQALGQGPQFIFQYYREEENGRGNFPPRFSGLQFPNYSSELNVNALELDDSALYLCASSLDPKSKYEQYFGPGTRLTVT.

J is TRBJ1-5 and V is TRBV2, with D perhaps matching TRBD1 (6 bases). The germline V gene encodes CDR1 SNHLY and CDR2 FYNNEI. This CDR3 spans 13 amino acids. V was trimmed by 6 bases and J by 3 bases, leaving 9 bases between them. Here the CDR3 reads CASRAGVNQPQHF. CDR3 DNA: TGTGCCAGCAGAGCAGGGGTCAATCAGCCCCAGCATTTT.

The rearrangement uses TRBV5-4 and TRBJ1-1, with TRBD1 identical over 10 bases. V was pared by 3 bases and J by 4 bases, with 6 bases of the junction left unmatched. The CDR3 consists of 15 residues. CDR1 is SGHNT, CDR2 YYREEE, per germline (reference sequence). The CDR3 spells CASSWDRGVGTEAFF. In DNA, the CDR3 is TGTGCCAGCAGCTGGGACAGGGGAGTTGGCACTGAAGCTTTCTTT. Complete variable domain (other parts from reference TRBV5-4 and TRBJ1-1): ETGVTQSPTHLIKTRGQQVTLRCSSQSGHNTVSWYQQALGQGPQFIFQYYREEENGRGNFPPRFSGLQFPNYSSELNVNALELDDSALYLCASSWDRGVGTEAFFGQGTRLTVV.

This rearrangement joins TRBV27 to TRBJ2-3, with 7 bases lining up with TRBD2. V lost 10 bases, J lost 0 bases, and 4 bases stayed unmatched. The CDR3 is 13 residues long. CDR1 and CDR2 from the germline V gene are MNHEY and SMNVEV (reference sequence). This CDR3 is CATSGDSTDTQYF. In DNA form, the CDR3 reads TGTGCCACGAGCGGGGATAGCACAGATACGCAGTATTTT.

This clone has a single count. The rearrangement joins TRBV4-3 to TRBJ1-4; D remains ambiguous. Germline CDR1 reads LGHNA; CDR2 reads YSLEER. V dropped 0 bases and J dropped 4 bases, with 12 bases sitting between them. The CDR3 loop spans 16 amino acids. The CDR3 coding sequence is TGCGCCAGCAGCCAAGATCAAGGTAGCGTTAATGAAAAACTGTTTTTT. This encodes CASSQDQGSVNEKLFF.

The chain has TRBV7-2 and TRBJ1-4; D is unclear. Germline CDR1 is SGHTA and CDR2 is FQGNSA. The V gene lost 1 base and the J gene lost 4 bases, with 10 bases spanning the gap. The length of the CDR3 is 15 residues. This chain's CDR3 is CASSLGTARNEKLFF. The DNA of the CDR3 is TGTGCCAGCAGCTTAGGAACAGCCCGTAATGAAAAACTGTTTTTT.

About this clone itself: Other nucleotide sequences from this sample produce the same CDR3. The gene calls are TRBV29-1 and TRBJ2-7; the D gene is possibly TRBD1 (7 bases). Germline CDR1 reads SQVTM; CDR2 reads ANQGSEA. Trimming cost V 4 bases and J 2 bases, with 9 bases left between them. CDR3 length: 12 residues. The CDR3 here is CSVVRGAYEQYF. The DNA for the CDR3 is TGCAGCGTTGTCAGGGGGGCCTACGAGCAGTACTTC.

The chain uses TRBV7-9 and TRBJ2-5; D might be TRBD1 (5 bases). CDR3 length equals 16 residues. Deletions cut 1 base from V and 2 bases from J, with 14 bases between. CDR1 and CDR2 (germline): SEHNR, FQNEAQ (reference sequence). The DNA of the CDR3 is TGTGCCAGCAGCTTAGTACCAGGGATGGGGCAAGAGACCCAGTACTTC. Its translation: CASSLVPGMGQETQYF.